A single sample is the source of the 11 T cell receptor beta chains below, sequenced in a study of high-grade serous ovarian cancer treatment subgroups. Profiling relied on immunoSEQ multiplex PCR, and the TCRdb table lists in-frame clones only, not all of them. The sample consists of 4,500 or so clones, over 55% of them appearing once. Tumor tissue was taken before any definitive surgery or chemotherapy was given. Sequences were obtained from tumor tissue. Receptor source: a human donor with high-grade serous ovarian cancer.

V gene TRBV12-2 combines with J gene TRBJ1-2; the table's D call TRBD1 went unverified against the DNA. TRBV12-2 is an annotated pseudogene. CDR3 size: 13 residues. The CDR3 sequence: CASRSDRNYGYTF. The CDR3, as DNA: TGTGCAAGTCGTTCGGACAGGAACTATGGCTACACCTTC.

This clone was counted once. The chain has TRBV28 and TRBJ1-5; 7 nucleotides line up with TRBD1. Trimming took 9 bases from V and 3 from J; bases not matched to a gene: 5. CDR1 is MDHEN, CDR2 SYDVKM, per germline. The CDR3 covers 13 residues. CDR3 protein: CASEGQYNQPQHF. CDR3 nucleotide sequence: TGTGCCAGTGAGGGACAGTACAATCAGCCCCAGCATTTT. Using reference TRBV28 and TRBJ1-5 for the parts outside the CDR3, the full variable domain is DVKVTQSSRYLVKRTGEKVFLECVQDMDHENMFWYRQDPGLGLRLIYFSYDVKMKEKGDIPEGYSVSREKKERFSLILESASTNQTSMYLCASEGQYNQPQHFGDGTRLSIL.

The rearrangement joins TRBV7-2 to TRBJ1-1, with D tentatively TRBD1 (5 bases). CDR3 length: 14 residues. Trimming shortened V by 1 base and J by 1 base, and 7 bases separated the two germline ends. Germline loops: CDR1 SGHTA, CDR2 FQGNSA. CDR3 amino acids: CASSLVGTNTEAFF. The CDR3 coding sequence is TGTGCCAGCAGCTTAGTCGGGACGAACACTGAAGCTTTCTTT.

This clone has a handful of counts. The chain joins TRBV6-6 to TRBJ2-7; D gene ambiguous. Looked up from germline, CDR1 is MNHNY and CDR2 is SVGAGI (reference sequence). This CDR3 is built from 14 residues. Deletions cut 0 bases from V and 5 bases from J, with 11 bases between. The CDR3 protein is CASSYSSSGHEQYF. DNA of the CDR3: TGTGCCAGCAGTTACTCGAGTTCAGGCCACGAGCAGTACTTC.

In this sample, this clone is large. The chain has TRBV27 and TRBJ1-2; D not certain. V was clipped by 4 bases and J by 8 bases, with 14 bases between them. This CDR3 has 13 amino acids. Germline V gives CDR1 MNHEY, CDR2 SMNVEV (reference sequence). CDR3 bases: TGTGCCAGCAGTTCGACACCCGGGATAGGCTACACCTTC. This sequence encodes CASSSTPGIGYTF.

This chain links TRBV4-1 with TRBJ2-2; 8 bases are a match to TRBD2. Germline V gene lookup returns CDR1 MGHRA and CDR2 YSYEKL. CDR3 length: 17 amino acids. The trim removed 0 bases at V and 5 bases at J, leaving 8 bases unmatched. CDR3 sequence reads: CASSQERRGAVTGELFF. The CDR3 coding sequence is TGCGCCAGCAGCCAAGAACGGCGGGGGGCGGTTACCGGGGAGCTGTTTTTT.

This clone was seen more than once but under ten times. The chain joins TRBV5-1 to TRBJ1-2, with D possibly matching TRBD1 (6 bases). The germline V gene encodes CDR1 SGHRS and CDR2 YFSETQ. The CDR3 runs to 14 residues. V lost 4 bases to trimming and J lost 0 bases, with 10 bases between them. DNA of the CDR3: TGCGCCAGCAGCCAGGACAGTACTAACTATGGCTACACCTTC. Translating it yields CASSQDSTNYGYTF.

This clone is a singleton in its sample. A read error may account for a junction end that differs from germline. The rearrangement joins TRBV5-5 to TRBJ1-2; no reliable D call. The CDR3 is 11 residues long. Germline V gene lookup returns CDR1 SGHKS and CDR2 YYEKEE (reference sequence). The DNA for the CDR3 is TGTGCCAGCAGCTTGGAACGAAACGAGGACTTC. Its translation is CASSLERNEDF.

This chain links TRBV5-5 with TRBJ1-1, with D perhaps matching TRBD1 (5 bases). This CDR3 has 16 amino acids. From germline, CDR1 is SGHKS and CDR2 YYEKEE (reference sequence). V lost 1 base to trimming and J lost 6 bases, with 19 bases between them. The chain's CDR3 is CASSLYGGSRPPEAFF. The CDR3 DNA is TGTGCCAGCAGCTTGTACGGGGGATCCCGACCCCCTGAAGCTTTCTTT.

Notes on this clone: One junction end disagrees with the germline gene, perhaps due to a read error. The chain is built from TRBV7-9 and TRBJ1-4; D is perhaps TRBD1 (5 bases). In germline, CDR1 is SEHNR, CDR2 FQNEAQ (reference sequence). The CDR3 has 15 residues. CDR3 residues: CASSRGGEAGSLIHF. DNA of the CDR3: TGTGCCAGCAGCCGAGGAGGGGAAGCGGGGTCCCTGATTCACTTT.

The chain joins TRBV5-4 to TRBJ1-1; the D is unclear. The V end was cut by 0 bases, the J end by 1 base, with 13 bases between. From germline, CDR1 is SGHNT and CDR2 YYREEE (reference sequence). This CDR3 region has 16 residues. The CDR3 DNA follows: TGTGCCAGCAGCTTGGCACAGCTCCGGTCGAACACTGAAGCTTTCTTT. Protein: CASSLAQLRSNTEAFF.